One TCR beta chain is described in this entry. What it binds is unknown. From RNA transcripts, TCR beta CDR3 regions were amplified. The primer set for the first-round RT-PCR of the TCR CDR3 was HTBI. TCRdb recomputed calls from the multiplex PCR reads with MiXCR, one row per CDR3 protein. The table lists around 690,000 distinct CDR3 sequences, around 21% of them singletons, with approximately 30% in the top ten. Germline CDR1 MDHEN, CDR2 SYDVKM. V dropped 6 bases and J dropped 6; count of bases not matched to a gene: 8. This CDR3 is 14 amino acids long. This sample was taken from a study of T cells in Graves' hyperthyroidism and ophthalmopathy. The wider study: Before any treatment, at initial diagnosis, peripheral blood was collected.

Findings of the study overall: In the analysis, a 13 V-J model separated ophthalmopathy from stable hyperthyroidism.

Uncontrolled infection, other autoimmune disease, pregnancy or lactation led to exclusion. This sequence originates from a young man with Graves' ophthalmopathy. Sequences were obtained from blood. J is TRBJ2-5 and V is TRBV28; 9 bases map to TRBD1. The CDR3: CASSEPGQGKTQYF. The CDR3 region has the DNA TGTGCCAGCAGCGAGCCGGGACAGGGAAAGACCCAGTACTTC.